Listed below are T cell receptor beta chains from one sample, sequenced in a study of shared T cell receptors in the human thymus. Clones were sequenced by immunoSEQ multiplex PCR, and TCRdb holds only the in-frame ones, with some missing. The sample has fewer than 700,000 clones; approximately 87% are singletons. These data were also filed under a second study, of human thymus T cells.

Source material: thymocytes. The source of these receptors is a boy under three years old with a congenital heart defect. The CDR3 runs from the conserved cysteine through the conserved F or W. The order of the fields is V gene, clone size, D gene, J gene, CDR3 protein, CDR3 DNA. D genes are given only for firm matches. A clone size is listed for some rows: how often the clone was seen (once, few, many), or a class if it is expanded.

v_gene: TRBV9; abundance: -; d_gene: TRBD2; j_gene: TRBJ2-5; CDR3aa: CASSNQAGWGETQYF; CDR3nt: TGTGCCAGCAGCAACCAAGCGGGGTGGGGGGAGACCCAGTACTTC
v_gene: TRBV30; abundance: once; d_gene: TRBD2; j_gene: TRBJ2-5; CDR3aa: CAWSASGGTQYF; CDR3nt: TGTGCCTGGAGTGCTTCGGGGGGGACCCAGTACTTC
v_gene: TRBV5-1; abundance: -; d_gene: -; j_gene: TRBJ2-7; CDR3aa: CASSLTGFYEQYF; CDR3nt: TGCGCCAGCAGCTTAACAGGGTTCTACGAGCAGTACTTC
v_gene: TRBV4-3; abundance: -; d_gene: -; j_gene: TRBJ2-1; CDR3aa: CASSQARDLNNEQFF; CDR3nt: TGCGCCAGCAGCCAAGCACGGGACTTAAACAATGAGCAGTTCTTC
v_gene: TRBV7-7; abundance: once; d_gene: TRBD2; j_gene: TRBJ2-2; CDR3aa: CASRPIGTSGRAPDTGELFF; CDR3nt: TGTGCTAGCAGACCCATAGGGACTAGCGGGAGGGCCCCCGACACCGGGGAGCTGTTTTTT
v_gene: TRBV30; abundance: -; d_gene: TRBD2; j_gene: TRBJ2-7; CDR3aa: CAWVAGESRSYEQYF; CDR3nt: TGTGCCTGGGTAGCGGGAGAGAGTCGCTCCTACGAGCAGTACTTC
v_gene: TRBV5-6; abundance: -; d_gene: TRBD1; j_gene: TRBJ2-7; CDR3aa: CASSFWDRGSYEQYF; CDR3nt: TGTGCCAGCAGCTTCTGGGACAGGGGTTCCTACGAGCAGTACTTC
v_gene: TRBV4-3; abundance: -; d_gene: -; j_gene: TRBJ1-3; CDR3aa: CASSQDEGDTIYF; CDR3nt: TGCGCCAGCAGCCAAGATGAGGGAGACACCATATATTTT
v_gene: TRBV9; abundance: once; d_gene: TRBD1; j_gene: TRBJ1-4; CDR3aa: CASSEEGAEEKLFF; CDR3nt: TGTGCCAGCAGCGAGGAGGGGGCAGAAGAAAAACTGTTTTTT
v_gene: TRBV4-1; abundance: -; d_gene: -; j_gene: TRBJ1-1; CDR3aa: CASSQVGTGNTEAFF; CDR3nt: TGCGCCAGCAGCCAAGTTGGAACAGGGAACACTGAAGCTTTCTTT
v_gene: TRBV7-8; abundance: -; d_gene: TRBD2; j_gene: TRBJ2-5; CDR3aa: CASSLYGSGDQETQYF; CDR3nt: TGTGCCAGCAGCTTATACGGTAGCGGGGATCAAGAGACCCAGTACTTC
v_gene: TRBV4-3; abundance: -; d_gene: TRBD1; j_gene: TRBJ2-6; CDR3aa: CASSQDRGTGETGANVLTF; CDR3nt: TGCGCCAGCAGCCAAGATCGGGGGACAGGGGAAACTGGGGCCAACGTCCTGACTTTC
v_gene: TRBV7-2; abundance: -; d_gene: TRBD1; j_gene: TRBJ1-1; CDR3aa: CASSVGQDTEAFF; CDR3nt: TGTGCCAGCAGCGTCGGACAGGACACTGAAGCTTTCTTT